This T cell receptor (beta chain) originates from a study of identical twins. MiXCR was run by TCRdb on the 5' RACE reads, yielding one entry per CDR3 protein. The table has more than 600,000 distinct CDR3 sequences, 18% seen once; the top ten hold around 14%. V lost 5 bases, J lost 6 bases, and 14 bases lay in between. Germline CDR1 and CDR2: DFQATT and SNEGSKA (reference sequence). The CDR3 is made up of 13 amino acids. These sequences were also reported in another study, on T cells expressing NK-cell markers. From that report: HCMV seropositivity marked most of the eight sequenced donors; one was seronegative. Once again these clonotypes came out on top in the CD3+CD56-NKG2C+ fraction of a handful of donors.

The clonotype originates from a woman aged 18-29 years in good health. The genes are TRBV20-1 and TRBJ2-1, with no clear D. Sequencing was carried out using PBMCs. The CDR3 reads CSAPRGPFNEQFF. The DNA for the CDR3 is TGCAGTGCTCCAAGAGGCCCCTTCAATGAGCAGTTCTTC.